This record looks at one T cell receptor (beta chain) sequence and its context. Its antigen is unidentified. A junction end diverges from the germline sequence, so it may reflect a read error. The record originates from a study of cytomegalovirus exposure and HLA in healthy donors. Study overall: Of 398 genotyped donors, roughly 81% clustered with self-reported Caucasian donors.

The CDR3 totals 16 residues. Germline V gene data show CDR1 as MDHEN and CDR2 as SYDVKM. Amplification used 60 Vbeta primers and 13 Jbeta primers. Data came from immunoSEQ multiplex PCR; TCRdb stores just in-frame clones and leaves some out. The repertoire has some 87,000 clones, around 78% of them found once; the top ten carry almost 6%. The study's findings and limits: Highly shared variants forming one cluster were likely a sequencing artifact.

The chain carries TRBV28 and TRBJ1-3; TRBD1 matches at 8 bases. The sample taken for sequencing was PBMCs. The sequence was collected from a man aged 18 to 29 in good health and CMV-seropositive. The DNA for the CDR3 is TGTGCCAGCACCAGCCGGACAGGGCGCTCTCGAAACACCATATATTTT. Its protein is CASTSRTGRSRNTIYF.